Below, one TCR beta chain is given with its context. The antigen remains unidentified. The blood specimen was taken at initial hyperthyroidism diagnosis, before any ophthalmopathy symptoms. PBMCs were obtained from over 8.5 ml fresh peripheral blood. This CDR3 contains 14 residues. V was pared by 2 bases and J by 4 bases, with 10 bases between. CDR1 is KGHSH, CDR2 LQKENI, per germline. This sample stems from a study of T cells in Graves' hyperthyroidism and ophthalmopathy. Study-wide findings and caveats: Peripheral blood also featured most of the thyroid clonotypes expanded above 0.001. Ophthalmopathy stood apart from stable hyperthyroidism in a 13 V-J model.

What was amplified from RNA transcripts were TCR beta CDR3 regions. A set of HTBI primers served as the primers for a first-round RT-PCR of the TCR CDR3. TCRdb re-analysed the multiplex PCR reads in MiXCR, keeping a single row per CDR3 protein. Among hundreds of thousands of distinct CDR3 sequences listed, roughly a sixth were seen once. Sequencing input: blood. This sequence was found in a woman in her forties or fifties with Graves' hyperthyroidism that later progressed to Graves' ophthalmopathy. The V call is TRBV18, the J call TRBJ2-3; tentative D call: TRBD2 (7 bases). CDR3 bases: TGTGCCAGCTCACCAACGGGGGGCCCAGATACGCAGTATTTT. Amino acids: CASSPTGGPDTQYF.